These 16 T cell receptor beta chains were sequenced from one sample in a study of T cells in localized non-small cell lung cancer. TCRdb's copy holds only in-frame clones and misses some; the assay was immunoSEQ multiplex PCR. The data show about 26,000 clones, over 70% seen once. The sample in question was peripheral blood, obtained before any cancer treatment. The receptor source for this set is a man aged 35 to 69 with stage III squamous cell lung carcinoma.

The gene calls are TRBV6-5 and TRBJ2-5; no reliable D call. This CDR3 contains 13 residues. Germline V CDR1 and CDR2: MNHEY, SVGAGI. V lost 5 bases and J 1 base, leaving 8 bases between the germline ends. Here the CDR3 reads CASSAQFQETQYF. CDR3 DNA sequence: TGTGCCAGCAGTGCACAGTTCCAAGAGACCCAGTACTTC.

V usage is TRBV7-9 and J usage is TRBJ2-1; D gene ambiguous. With 1 base removed from V and 2 bases from J, the gap between germline ends came to 15 bases. In germline, CDR1 is SEHNR, CDR2 FQNEAQ (reference sequence). CDR3 length: 17 residues. The CDR3 DNA reads as TGTGCCAGCAGCTTAGTACTTTCCAACAAAGCCTACAATGAGCAGTTCTTC. It encodes CASSLVLSNKAYNEQFF.

The chain has TRBV9 and TRBJ1-1; the D is unclear. Trimming left V 0 bases short and J 8 bases short, with 11 bases between. The germline V gene has CDR1 SGDLS and CDR2 YYNGEE. The CDR3 loop spans 13 amino acids. As DNA, the CDR3 is TGTGCCAGCAGCGTAGTTGCCCGTAGGGAAGCTTTCTTT. Its protein is CASSVVARREAFF.

This clone was detected only a few times. The rearrangement joins TRBV4-2 to TRBJ2-1, with no clear D. Germline CDR1 reads LGHNA; CDR2 reads YNFKEQ. This CDR3 has 14 residues. V lost 0 bases and J 10 bases, leaving 13 bases between the germline ends. In DNA, the CDR3 is TGTGCCAGCAGCCAAGATCCCGATGGTGTGGAGCAGTTCTTC. The encoded protein is CASSQDPDGVEQFF.

V usage is TRBV7-8 and J usage is TRBJ2-7; 10 bases fit TRBD2. The CDR3 sequence is 15 residues long. The ends lost 2 bases at V and 4 bases at J; junction bases unmatched: 5. Germline V gene data show CDR1 as SGHVS and CDR2 as FQNEAQ. As DNA, the CDR3 is TGTGCCAGCAGCTTAAAGCTAGCGGGGGTATACGAGCAGTACGTC. Translating gives CASSLKLAGVYEQYV.

The chain links TRBV18 to TRBJ2-6, with 8 positions matching TRBD1. Per the germline V gene, CDR1 is KGHSH and CDR2 is LQKENI. The CDR3 contains 17 residues. V gave up 4 bases and J gave up 2 bases; unmatched junction bases: 7. Here the CDR3 reads CASSRDRTTTGANVLTF. The CDR3 DNA reads TGTGCCAGCTCACGGGACAGGACCACGACTGGGGCCAACGTCCTGACTTTC. The full variable domain, with the rest looked up from reference TRBV18 and TRBJ2-6, is NAGVMQNPRHLVRRRGQEARLRCSPMKGHSHVYWYRQLPEEGLKFMVYLQKENIIDESGMPKERFSAEFPKEGPSILRIQQVVRGDSAAYFCASSRDRTTTGANVLTFGAGSRLTVL.

The chain has TRBV5-1 and TRBJ2-1; the D gene is possibly TRBD2 (6 bases). CDR1 is SGHRS and CDR2 is YFSETQ in the germline V gene. This CDR3 comprises 13 residues. Trimming pared 0 bases from V and 14 bases from J, leaving 15 bases between. The CDR3 DNA is TGCGCCAGCAGCTTGGACGGCGGGGTGGAGGAGTTCTTC. It codes for CASSLDGGVEEFF.

The gene calls are TRBV27 and TRBJ1-4; D possibly corresponds to TRBD1 (5 bases). Trimming removed 5 bases from V and 5 bases from J, with 15 bases in between. Looked up from germline, CDR1 is MNHEY and CDR2 is SMNVEV (reference sequence). This CDR3 spans 15 amino acids. The CDR3 sequence: CASSTPGLRNEKLFF. For the CDR3, the DNA is TGTGCCAGCAGTACCCCGGGACTCCGAAATGAAAAACTGTTTTTT.

V is TRBV6-1 and J is TRBJ2-3; 7 positions agree with TRBD1. The CDR3 totals 14 residues. Per germline, CDR1 MNHNS and CDR2 SASEGT. V trimming: 5 bases; J trimming: 2 bases; junction bases outside the gene matches: 4. The CDR3 is CASSQGDTTDTQYF. In nucleotides, the CDR3 is TGTGCCAGCAGTCAGGGGGATACCACAGATACGCAGTATTTT.

The gene calls are TRBV28 and TRBJ2-3; no reliable D call. This CDR3 spans 16 amino acids. V lost 3 bases, J lost 0 bases, and 13 bases lay in between. Germline V lookup: CDR1 MDHEN, CDR2 SYDVKM. CDR3: CASSFWASASTDTQYF. CDR3 DNA sequence: TGTGCCAGCAGTTTTTGGGCGAGTGCTAGCACAGATACGCAGTATTTT. The whole variable domain, remainder taken from reference TRBV28 and TRBJ2-3, is DVKVTQSSRYLVKRTGEKVFLECVQDMDHENMFWYRQDPGLGLRLIYFSYDVKMKEKGDIPEGYSVSREKKERFSLILESASTNQTSMYLCASSFWASASTDTQYFGPGTRLTVL.

In its sample, this clone was seen a few times. The rearrangement joins TRBV9 to TRBJ1-4; TRBD1 is a possible D gene (5 bases). This CDR3 contains 13 residues. Trimming shortened V by 5 bases and J by 4 bases, and 9 bases separated the two germline ends. Germline V gene lookup returns CDR1 SGDLS and CDR2 YYNGEE. CDR3 protein: CASRGQLNEKLFF. The CDR3 DNA follows: TGTGCCAGCAGGGGGCAGCTTAATGAAAAACTGTTTTTT.

V is TRBV5-4 and J is TRBJ2-5; a possible D gene is TRBD2 (5 bases). The CDR3 extends over 14 amino acids. Germline V gene sequence: CDR1 SGHNT, CDR2 YYREEE (reference sequence). V was shortened by 4 bases and J by 4 bases, with 14 bases between the two germline ends. For the CDR3, the DNA is TGTGCCAGCAGCAGTTTAGGAGGTGGAGAGACCCAGTACTTC. This sequence encodes CASSSLGGGETQYF. The full variable domain, in which reference TRBV5-4 and TRBJ2-5 provide the parts outside the CDR3, is ETGVTQSPTHLIKTRGQQVTLRCSSQSGHNTVSWYQQALGQGPQFIFQYYREEENGRGNFPPRFSGLQFPNYSSELNVNALELDDSALYLCASSSLGGGETQYFGPGTRLLVL.

This rearrangement joins TRBV11-2 to TRBJ2-1, with TRBD1 as a possible D gene (5 bases). The CDR3 loop spans 15 amino acids. V lost 3 bases and J lost 0, with 9 bases in between. Germline V gene lookup returns CDR1 SGHAT and CDR2 FQNNGV. CDR3 DNA sequence: TGTGCCAGCAGCTTCAGGGTGGACTCCTACAATGAGCAGTTCTTC. It specifies CASSFRVDSYNEQFF.

A single count supports this clone. The rearrangement uses TRBV7-6 and TRBJ2-5, with a weak D call TRBD1 (6 bases). V was trimmed by 5 bases and J by 6 bases, leaving 13 bases between them. The germline V gene encodes CDR1 SGHVS and CDR2 FNYEAQ. This CDR3 has 13 residues. CDR3 sequence: CASSPSGTQTQYF. The CDR3, as DNA: TGTGCCAGCAGCCCTTCCGGGACACAGACCCAGTACTTC.

This clone was observed a few times. The V call is TRBV29-1, the J call TRBJ2-2, with unresolved D. The CDR3 has 13 residues. CDR1 is SQVTM, CDR2 ANQGSEA, per germline. Trimming stripped 4 bases from V and 1 base from J, with 7 bases between. CDR3 sequence reads: CSVGRMNTGELFF. The CDR3 bases are TGCAGCGTTGGCCGGATGAACACCGGGGAGCTGTTTTTT.

This chain connects TRBV5-6 to TRBJ2-2; either TRBD1 or TRBD2 may fit D (5 bases each). The V end was cut by 4 bases, the J end by 4 bases, with 17 bases between. The CDR3 is made up of 16 amino acids. Germline values: CDR1 SGHDT, CDR2 YYEEEE. As DNA, the CDR3 is TGTGCCAGCAGCCTAGGGGAGTACCCGGGCACCGGGGAGCTGTTTTTT. The encoded protein is CASSLGEYPGTGELFF.